This T cell receptor (beta chain) emerged from a study of cytomegalovirus exposure and HLA in healthy donors. The table lists this clone with a few counts. The antigen is unknown. Study conclusions and caveats: In a later analysis, specific HLA alleles were associated with 15,000 or so TCR beta sequences at a 0.05 false discovery rate.

CDR1 and CDR2 from the germline V gene are MDHEN and SYDVKM. This CDR3 comprises 16 residues. V lost 3 bases and J lost 2; bases outside the gene matches: 9. Both 60 Vbeta primers and 13 Jbeta primers went into the PCR. Method: immunoSEQ multiplex PCR; TCRdb's copy keeps in-frame clones and lacks some. Of about 190,000 clones in the sample, roughly 79% were seen once. The sequence derives from a woman aged 18 to 35 in good health and CMV-seronegative. Sequencing was performed on PBMCs. V and J are TRBV28 and TRBJ2-7, with 8 positions matching TRBD1. CDR3: CASSLQGADPTYEQYF. In DNA, the CDR3 is TGTGCCAGCAGTTTGCAGGGGGCAGACCCCACCTACGAGCAGTACTTC.